This is a list of T cell receptor beta chains from one sample in a study of T cells in Graves' hyperthyroidism and ophthalmopathy. A single record per CDR3 protein comes from TCRdb applying MiXCR to the multiplex PCR reads. The sample consists of 400,000 to 600,000 distinct CDR3 sequences, about 16% of them appearing once. Sequences were obtained from blood. The receptors were gathered from a young woman with Graves' ophthalmopathy. The CDR3 runs from the conserved cysteine through the conserved F or W. D genes are given only for firm matches. Not every row has a clone size; where given, it reads once, few, many or a size class.

d_call	v_call	j_call	clone_size	cdr3_aa	cdr3_nt
NA	TRBV7-2	TRBJ2-7	NA	CASSLSPGGDPGDEQYF	TGCGCCAGCAGCCTATCCCCCGGTGGCGATCCGGGGGATGAGCAGTACTTC
NA	TRBV7-2	TRBJ1-1	many	CASSQGGWGTEAFF	TGTGCCAGCAGCCAAGGAGGGTGGGGCACTGAAGCTTTCTTT
NA	TRBV19	TRBJ1-5	NA	CASSIDHQGFGNQPQHF	TGTGCCAGTAGTATAGATCACCAGGGGTTTGGCAATCAGCCCCAGCATTTT
NA	TRBV28	TRBJ2-7	many	CASSQKGYEQYF	TGTGCCAGCAGTCAAAAGGGGTACGAGCAGTACTTC
NA	TRBV7-2	TRBJ1-1	NA	CASSLTGGTEALF	TGTGCCAGCAGCTTGACCGGAGGCACTGAAGCTCTCTTT
NA	TRBV5-6	TRBJ2-7	many	CASSKAGGREFYEQYF	TGTGCCAGCAGCAAGGCAGGGGGGAGGGAGTTCTACGAGCAGTACTTC
TRBD1	TRBV28	TRBJ1-6	many	CASSTGDSPLHF	TGTGCCAGCAGTACAGGGGATTCACCCCTCCACTTT
TRBD2	TRBV20-1	TRBJ2-5	many	CSASQRERETQYF	TGCAGTGCTAGCCAGCGGGAGAGGGAGACCCAGTACTTC
NA	TRBV30	TRBJ2-5	many	CAVVHLPPLETQYF	TGTGCCGTTGTGCATCTCCCCCCCCTAGAGACCCAGTACTTC
NA	TRBV20-1	TRBJ1-5	many	CSARNRQHSNQPQHF	TGCAGTGCTAGAAATCGGCAGCATAGCAATCAGCCCCAGCATTTT
NA	TRBV6-2/TRBV6-3	TRBJ2-1	few	CASSYWLVYNEQFF	TGTGCCAGCAGTTACTGGCTGGTTTACAATGAGCAGTTCTTC
NA	TRBV15	TRBJ2-7	NA	CATSRQTHYEQYF	TGTGCCACCAGCAGACAGACTCACTACGAGCAGTACTTC
TRBD2	TRBV28	TRBJ2-7	NA	CASSFGYRVVDSGSAYEQYF	TGTGCCAGCAGTTTCGGTTACAGGGTTGTGGATAGCGGGAGCGCCTACGAGCAGTACTTC
TRBD2	TRBV19	TRBJ2-1	NA	CASSMRLAGVPPYNEQFF	TGTGCCAGCAGTATGCGGCTAGCGGGAGTACCCCCCTACAATGAGCAGTTCTTC
NA	TRBV5-1	TRBJ2-7	few	CASSPEVGQPYEQYF	TGCGCCAGCAGCCCAGAGGTCGGGCAGCCCTACGAGCAGTACTTC
NA	TRBV28	TRBJ1-2	many	CASSIQGDYGYTF	TGTGCCAGCAGTATACAGGGTGACTATGGCTACACCTTC
TRBD2	TRBV20-1	TRBJ2-3	many	CSARTSGSRTVDTQYF	TGCAGTGCGAGGACTAGCGGGAGCCGCACGGTAGATACGCAGTATTTT
NA	TRBV4-2	TRBJ2-5	few	CASSQDLGGAETQYF	TGTGCCAGCAGCCAAGATCTTGGGGGAGCCGAGACCCAGTACTTC
NA	TRBV7-2	TRBJ1-2	NA	CASSSQGSGGYTF	TGTGCCAGCAGCTCCCAGGGTTCAGGCGGCTACACCTTC
TRBD1	TRBV18	TRBJ2-4	few	CASSPLGTGSENIQYF	TGTGCCAGCTCACCACTTGGGACAGGTTCAGAAAACATTCAGTACTTC
NA	TRBV12-3/TRBV12-4	TRBJ1-2	many	CASSNGRAARGYGYTF	TGTGCCAGCAGTAACGGACGGGCAGCTAGGGGCTATGGCTACACCTTC
NA	TRBV6-1	TRBJ1-1	few	CASSFAGTEAFF	TGTGCCAGCAGTTTCGCGGGCACTGAAGCTTTCTTT
NA	TRBV20-1	TRBJ2-7	many	CSARVGLMTYEQYF	TGCAGTGCTAGAGTGGGACTGATGACTTATGAGCAGTACTTC
NA	TRBV15	TRBJ2-2	NA	CATSRAPYTGELFF	TGTGCCACCAGCAGAGCACCTTACACCGGGGAGCTGTTTTTT
TRBD2	TRBV25-1	TRBJ2-5	NA	CASSEFLGGGETQYF	TGTGCCAGCAGTGAATTCTTAGGCGGGGGTGAGACCCAGTACTTC
NA	TRBV25-1	TRBJ1-2	NA	CASSELGVGLYGYTF	TGTGCCAGCAGTGAATTAGGAGTAGGTCTTTATGGCTACACCTTC
NA	TRBV7-3	TRBJ2-1	once	CASSLIGVNHEQLF	TGTGCCAGCAGCCTAATCGGGGTAAACCATGAGCAGCTCTTC
NA	TRBV3-1	TRBJ1-1	many	CASSQERTVLNTEAFF	TGTGCCAGCAGCCAAGAAAGGACGGTCCTTAACACTGAAGCTTTCTTT
NA	TRBV9	TRBJ2-5	NA	CASSVASMRGETQYF	TGTGCCAGCAGCGTAGCATCCATGCGCGGCGAGACCCAGTACTTC
NA	TRBV7-9	TRBJ2-5	many	CASSLGAGRRQETQYF	TGTGCCAGCAGCTTGGGGGCGGGACGACGGCAAGAGACCCAGTACTTC
TRBD1	TRBV20-1	TRBJ2-1	many	CSAPRQGFGEQFF	TGCAGTGCGCCGAGACAGGGTTTTGGTGAGCAGTTCTTC
NA	TRBV4-3	TRBJ2-7	many	CASSQEAWEYEQYF	TGCGCCAGCAGCCAAGAAGCTTGGGAGTACGAGCAGTACTTC
NA	TRBV6-5	TRBJ1-1	NA	CASSYGKNTEAFF	TGTGCCAGCAGTTACGGGAAAAACACTGAAGCTTTCTTT
TRBD2	TRBV27	TRBJ2-2	few	CASRPAGGNTGELFF	TGTGCCAGCAGACCAGCGGGAGGGAACACCGGGGAGCTGTTTTTT
TRBD1	TRBV6-2/TRBV6-3	TRBJ2-7	many	CASSYGTGGLSYEQYF	TGTGCCAGCAGCTATGGGACAGGGGGTCTCTCCTACGAGCAGTACTTC
NA	TRBV29-1	TRBJ2-1	many	CSVEDRAHYNEQFF	TGCAGCGTTGAAGATCGGGCGCACTACAATGAGCAGTTCTTC
NA	TRBV5-6	TRBJ2-7	many	CASSLVIARSYEQYF	TGTGCCAGCAGCTTGGTTATAGCGCGTTCCTACGAGCAGTACTTC
TRBD1	TRBV27	TRBJ2-7	few	CASSPGQGRVFFYEQYF	TGTGCCAGCAGTCCGGGACAGGGTAGGGTATTTTTCTACGAGCAGTACTTC
NA	TRBV5-6	TRBJ1-1	many	CASSLVAGGMNTEAFF	TGTGCCAGCAGCTTGGTGGCGGGGGGGATGAACACTGAAGCTTTCTTT
NA	TRBV11-3	TRBJ2-7	many	CASSFSGAPSYEQYF	TGTGCCAGCAGCTTTTCGGGGGCGCCTTCCTACGAGCAGTACTTC
TRBD1	TRBV11-2	TRBJ1-3	NA	CASSSISSYGQGSAYTIYF	TGTGCCAGCAGCTCCATATCAAGCTACGGACAGGGTTCGGCATACACCATATATTTT
NA	TRBV10-2	TRBJ2-1	few	CASSSGTEQFF	TGCGCCAGCAGTTCAGGTACTGAGCAGTTCTTC